These T cell receptor beta chains were read from a single sample in a study of T cell responses to AZD1222 COVID-19 vaccine. Some clones are missing from TCRdb's copy, which holds only in-frame ones; the method was immunoSEQ multiplex PCR. The repertoire holds under 150,000 clones, 85% to 95% seen once, with around 1.6% in the top ten. This sample comprised peripheral blood, obtained 28 days after the second AZD1222 dose. These receptors were collected from an adult who received the AZD1222 COVID-19 vaccine. Both conserved end residues are part of each CDR3. A D gene is named only where the DNA matches it firmly. Expanded clones get a size class; other rows say once, few or many, or leave the size out.

clone_size	j_call	d_call	v_call	cdr3_nt	cdr3_aa
-	TRBJ1-2	-	TRBV3-1/TRBV3-2	TGTGCCAGCAGCCAAGACCCCGGACGGTCATATGGCTACACCTTC	CASSQDPGRSYGYTF
-	TRBJ2-6	-	TRBV7-2	TGTGCCAGCAGTTTAGCGGCAGGGGTAGGAACTGGGGCCAACGTCCTGACTTTC	CASSLAAGVGTGANVLTF
-	TRBJ1-1	-	TRBV12-3/TRBV12-4	TGTGCCAGCAGTTTATCCACCGTCACTGAAGCTTTCTTT	CASSLSTVTEAFF
-	TRBJ2-1	-	TRBV6-4	TGTGCCACAGGCCACTCCTACAATGAGCAGTTCTTC	CATGHSYNEQFF
-	TRBJ2-5	-	TRBV6-1	TGTGCCAGCAGTGAGTTGGCAGGTTCCCAAGAGACCCAGTACTTC	CASSELAGSQETQYF
-	TRBJ1-2	-	TRBV27	TGTGCCAGCAGTCCCCGGACAGCTAACTATGGCTACACCTTC	CASSPRTANYGYTF
-	TRBJ2-7	TRBD2	TRBV5-1	TGCGCCAGCAGCCTCACTAGCGGGAGGAGCGAGCAGTACTTC	CASSLTSGRSEQYF
few	TRBJ1-5	-	TRBV6-5	TGTGCCAGCGGAAGGGATCTCATTAGCAATCAGCCCCAGCATTTT	CASGRDLISNQPQHF
once	TRBJ2-2	-	TRBV5-1	TGCGCCAGCAGCTTGGAGGCAGGAACCGGGGAGCTGTTTTTT	CASSLEAGTGELFF
-	TRBJ2-7	TRBD2	TRBV28	TGTGCCAGCAGTCCCGCCCCGACTAGCGACACCCCTCTGGAGCAGTACTTC	CASSPAPTSDTPLEQYF
-	TRBJ2-4	-	TRBV3-1/TRBV3-2	TGTGCCAGCAGCCAAGAAGTCTTAGCCAAAAACATTCAGTACTTC	CASSQEVLAKNIQYF
-	TRBJ2-7	TRBD2	TRBV28	TGTGCCAGCAGTGCTAGCGGGGGGCTAAAACTCTACGAGCAGTACTTC	CASSASGGLKLYEQYF
-	TRBJ2-1	TRBD1	TRBV5-1	TGCGCCAGCAGCCACGGACAGGGTGAAAATGAGCAGTTCTTC	CASSHGQGENEQFF
-	TRBJ2-3	-	TRBV19	TGTGCCAGTAGATGGGGGGATACGCAGTATTTT	CASRWGDTQYF
once	TRBJ2-1	-	TRBV18	TGTGCCAGCTCACCCCCCGAAACCGATGAGCAGTTCTTC	CASSPPETDEQFF
-	TRBJ1-1	-	TRBV9	TGTGCCAGCAGTGGGGGGACATCACGCGGACTAGTGAACACTGAAGCTTTCTTT	CASSGGTSRGLVNTEAFF
-	TRBJ1-5	-	TRBV27	TGTGCCAGCAGTCCCTACGAGAACTACAATCAGCCCCAGCATTTT	CASSPYENYNQPQHF
-	TRBJ2-3	-	TRBV3-1/TRBV3-2	TGTGCCAGCAATCTGAGGGGCGCAGATACGCAGTATTTT	CASNLRGADTQYF
-	TRBJ2-7	-	TRBV5-1	TGCGCCAGCAGCCCAACAGGAGGGACCTACGAGCAGTACTTC	CASSPTGGTYEQYF
-	TRBJ1-1	-	TRBV28	TGTGCCAGCAGTTCGCGGGGGCTTGGGGTGGGTTGGACTGAAGCTTTCTTT	CASSSRGLGVGWTEAFF
-	TRBJ2-7	-	TRBV6-5	TGTGCCACTAGGCGGTCACAGATCAATACCTACGAGCAGTACTTC	CATRRSQINTYEQYF
-	TRBJ1-2	-	TRBV3-1/TRBV3-2	TGTGCCAGCAGCCACGACAGAATCTATGGCTACACCTTC	CASSHDRIYGYTF
-	TRBJ2-1	TRBD2	TRBV2	TGTGCCAGCAGGGGGACTAGCTACAATGAGCAGTTCTTC	CASRGTSYNEQFF
-	TRBJ1-1	-	TRBV10-3	TGTGCCATCAGTGAAGAGGGCACTGAAGCTTTCTTT	CAISEEGTEAFF
-	TRBJ1-1	-	TRBV29-1	TGCAGCGTTGAAGGATCCATGAGACAGAACACTGAAGCTTTCTTT	CSVEGSMRQNTEAFF
few	TRBJ1-6	-	TRBV28	TGTGCCAGCAGACCCCCGACAGTGGCGTCCTATAATTCACCCCTCCACTTT	CASRPPTVASYNSPLHF
-	TRBJ2-5	TRBD2	TRBV27	TGTGCCAGCAGCCTAGGGACTAGCGGGAGGGCGTATGGAGAGACCCAGTACTTC	CASSLGTSGRAYGETQYF
-	TRBJ1-3	-	TRBV5-3	TGTGCCAGAAGCCCCCGACAGGTGGGAAACACCATATATTTT	CARSPRQVGNTIYF